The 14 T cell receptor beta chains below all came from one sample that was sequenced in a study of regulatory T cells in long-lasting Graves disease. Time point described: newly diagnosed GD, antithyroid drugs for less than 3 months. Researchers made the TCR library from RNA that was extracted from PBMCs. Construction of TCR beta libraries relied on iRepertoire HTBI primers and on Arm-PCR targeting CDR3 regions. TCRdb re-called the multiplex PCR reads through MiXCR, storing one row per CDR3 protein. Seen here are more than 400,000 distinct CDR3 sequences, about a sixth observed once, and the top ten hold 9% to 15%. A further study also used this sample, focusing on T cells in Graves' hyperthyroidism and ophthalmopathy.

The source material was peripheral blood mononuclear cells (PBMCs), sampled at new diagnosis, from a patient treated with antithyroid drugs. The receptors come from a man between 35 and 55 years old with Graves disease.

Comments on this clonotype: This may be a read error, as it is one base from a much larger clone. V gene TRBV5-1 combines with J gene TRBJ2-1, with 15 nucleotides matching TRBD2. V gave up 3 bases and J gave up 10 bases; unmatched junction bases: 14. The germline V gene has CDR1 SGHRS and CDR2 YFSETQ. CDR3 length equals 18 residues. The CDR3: CASSSGTSGRPSSYEQFF. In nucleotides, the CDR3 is TGCGCCAGCAGCTCGGGGACTAGCGGGAGGCCGAGCTCCTACGAGCAGTTCTTC.

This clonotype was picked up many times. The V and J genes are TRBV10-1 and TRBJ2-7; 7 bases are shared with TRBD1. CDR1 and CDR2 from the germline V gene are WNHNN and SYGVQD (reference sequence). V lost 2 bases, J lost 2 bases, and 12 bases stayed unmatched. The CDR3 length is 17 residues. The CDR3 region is CASSEDSTGSRPYEQYF. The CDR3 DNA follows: TGCGCCAGCAGTGAGGACTCGACAGGGAGCCGTCCCTACGAGCAGTACTTC.

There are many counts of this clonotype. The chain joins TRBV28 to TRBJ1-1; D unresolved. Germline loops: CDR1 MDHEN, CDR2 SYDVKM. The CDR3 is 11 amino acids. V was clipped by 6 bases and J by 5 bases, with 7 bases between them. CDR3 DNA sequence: TGTGCCAGCAGGCTCAAGACTGAAGCTTTCTTT. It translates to CASRLKTEAFF.

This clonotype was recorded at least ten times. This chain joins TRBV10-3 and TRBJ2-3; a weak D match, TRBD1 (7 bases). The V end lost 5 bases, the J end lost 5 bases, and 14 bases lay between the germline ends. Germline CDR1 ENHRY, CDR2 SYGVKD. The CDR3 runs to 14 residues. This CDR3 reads CAISSQGGEDTQYF. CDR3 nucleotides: TGTGCCATCAGTAGCCAGGGGGGAGAAGATACGCAGTATTTT.

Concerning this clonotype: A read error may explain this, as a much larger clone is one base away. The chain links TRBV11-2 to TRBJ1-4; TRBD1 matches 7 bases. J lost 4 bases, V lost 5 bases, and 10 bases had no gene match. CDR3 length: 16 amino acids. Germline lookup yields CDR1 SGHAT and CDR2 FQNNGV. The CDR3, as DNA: TGTGCCAGCAGCCCCGGGACAGTTGCAATTAATGAAAAACTGTTTTTT. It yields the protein CASSPGTVAINEKLFF. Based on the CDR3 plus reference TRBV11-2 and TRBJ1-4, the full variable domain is EAGVAQSPRYKIIEKRQSVAFWCNPISGHATLYWYQQILGQGPKLLIQFQNNGVVDDSQLPKDRFSAERLKGVDSTLKIQPAKLEDSAVYLCASSPGTVAINEKLFFGSGTQLSVL.

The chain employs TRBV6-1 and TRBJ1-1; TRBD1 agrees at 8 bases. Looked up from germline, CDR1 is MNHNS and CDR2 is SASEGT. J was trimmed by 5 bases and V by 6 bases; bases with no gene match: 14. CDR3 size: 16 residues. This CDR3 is CASSDGTAQGGTEAFF. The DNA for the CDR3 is TGTGCCAGCAGCGACGGGACAGCACAGGGGGGGACTGAAGCTTTCTTT.

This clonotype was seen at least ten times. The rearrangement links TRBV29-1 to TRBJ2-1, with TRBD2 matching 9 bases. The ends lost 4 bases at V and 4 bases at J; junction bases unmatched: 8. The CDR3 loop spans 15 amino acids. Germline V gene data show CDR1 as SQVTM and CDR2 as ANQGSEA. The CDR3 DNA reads TGCAGCGTTGGAGGAGCGGGAGGCCATTACAATGAGCAGTTCTTC. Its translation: CSVGGAGGHYNEQFF.

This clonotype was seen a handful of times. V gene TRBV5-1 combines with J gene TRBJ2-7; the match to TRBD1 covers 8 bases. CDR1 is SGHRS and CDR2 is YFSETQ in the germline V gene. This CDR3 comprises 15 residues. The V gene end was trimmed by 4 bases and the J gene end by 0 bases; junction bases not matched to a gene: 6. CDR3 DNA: TGCGCCAGCAGCGAAAGGACAGGGAGCTCCTACGAGCAGTACTTC. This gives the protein CASSERTGSSYEQYF. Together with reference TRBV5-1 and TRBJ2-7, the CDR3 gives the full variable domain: KAGVTQTPRYLIKTRGQQVTLSCSPISGHRSVSWYQQTPGQGLQFLFEYFSETQRNKGNFPGRFSGRQFSNSRSEMNVSTLELGDSALYLCASSERTGSSYEQYFGPGTRLTVT.

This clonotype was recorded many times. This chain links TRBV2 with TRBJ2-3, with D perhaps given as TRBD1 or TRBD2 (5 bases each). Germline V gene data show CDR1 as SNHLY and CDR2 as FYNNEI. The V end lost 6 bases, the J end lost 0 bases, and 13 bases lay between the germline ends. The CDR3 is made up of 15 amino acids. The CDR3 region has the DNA TGTGCCAGCAGACCCCGGGACCAAAGCACAGATACGCAGTATTTT. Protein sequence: CASRPRDQSTDTQYF.

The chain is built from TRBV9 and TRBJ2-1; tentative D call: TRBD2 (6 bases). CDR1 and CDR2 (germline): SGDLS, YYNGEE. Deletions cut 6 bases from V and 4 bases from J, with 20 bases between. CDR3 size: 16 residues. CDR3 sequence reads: CASTWGTSLPYNEQFF. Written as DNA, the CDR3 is TGTGCCAGCACGTGGGGTACTAGCTTACCTTACAATGAGCAGTTCTTC.

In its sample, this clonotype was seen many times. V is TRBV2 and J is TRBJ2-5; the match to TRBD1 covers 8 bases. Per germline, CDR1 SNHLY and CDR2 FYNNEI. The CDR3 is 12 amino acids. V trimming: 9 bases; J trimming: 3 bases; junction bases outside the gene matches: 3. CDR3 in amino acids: CARTGVEETQYF. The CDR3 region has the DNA TGTGCCAGGACAGGGGTGGAAGAGACCCAGTACTTC.

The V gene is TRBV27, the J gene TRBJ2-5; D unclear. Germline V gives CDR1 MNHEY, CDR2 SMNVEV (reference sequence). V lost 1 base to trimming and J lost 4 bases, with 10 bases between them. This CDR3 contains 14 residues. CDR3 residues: CASSLYPSRETQYF. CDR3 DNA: TGTGCCAGCAGTTTATACCCTTCACGAGAGACCCAGTACTTC.

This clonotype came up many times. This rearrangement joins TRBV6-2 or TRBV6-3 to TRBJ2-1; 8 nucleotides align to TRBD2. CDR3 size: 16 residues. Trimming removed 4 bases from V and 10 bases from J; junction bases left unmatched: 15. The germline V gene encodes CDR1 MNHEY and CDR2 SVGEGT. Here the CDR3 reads CASSSTGSGRWEEQFF. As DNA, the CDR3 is TGTGCCAGCAGTTCCACCGGGAGCGGGAGATGGGAGGAGCAGTTCTTC.

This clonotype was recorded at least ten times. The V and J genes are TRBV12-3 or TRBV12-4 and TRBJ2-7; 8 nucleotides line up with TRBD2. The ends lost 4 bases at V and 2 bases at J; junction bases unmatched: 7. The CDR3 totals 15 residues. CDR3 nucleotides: TGTGCCAGCAGTTCCCCACAGCGGGAGACCTACGAGCAGTACTTC. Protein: CASSSPQRETYEQYF.